What follows are 13 T cell receptor beta chains derived from one specimen sequenced in a study of blood T cells in healthy people across ages. A sample-barcoded 5' primer and a J-beta primer mix were used in a second PCR of roughly 7 to 12 cycles. TCRdb independently ran MiXCR on the 5' RACE reads; one entry per CDR3 protein. In the table there are some 1,500,000 distinct CDR3 sequences, 42% of which are singletons. The sequencing input was blood. Receptor source: a woman aged 18-29 years in good health.

This clonotype has just a few counts. The rearrangement joins TRBV2 to TRBJ1-6; TRBD1 matches 7 bases. Germline CDR1 is SNHLY and CDR2 is FYNNEI. The trim removed 3 bases at V and 14 bases at J, leaving 13 bases unmatched. The CDR3 consists of 15 residues. CDR3 protein: CASSDQGQVSITLHF. DNA for the CDR3: TGTGCCAGCAGTGACCAAGGACAGGTCTCAATCACCCTCCACTTT.

Remarks on this clonotype: At one end the junction does not follow the germline gene, possibly because of a read error. In DNA, the CDR3 is TGTGCCAGTAGTTTTCACGGCCAAGAGACCCAGTTCTTC. Amino acids: CASSFHGQETQFF. The chain couples TRBV12-3 or TRBV12-4 to TRBJ2-1; D is uncertain. The CDR3 has 13 amino acids.

V is TRBV15 and J is TRBJ1-4, with TRBD1 matching 8 bases. The germline CDR1 and CDR2 sequences are LNHNV and YYDKDF (reference sequence). The V and J ends lost 0 bases and 6 bases, in that order; junction bases with no gene match: 9. The CDR3 is made up of 17 amino acids. The CDR3 protein is CATSRDPATGEDEKLFF. The CDR3 DNA reads TGTGCCACCAGCAGAGATCCCGCGACAGGGGAGGATGAAAAACTGTTTTTT.

This chain connects TRBV20-1 to TRBJ2-1; D ambiguous. V lost 0 bases and J 8 bases, leaving 11 bases between the germline ends. Germline assignment: CDR1 DFQATT and CDR2 SNEGSKA (reference sequence). The CDR3 runs 13 residues. The CDR3 spells CSARDFIKDEQFF. CDR3 DNA sequence: TGCAGTGCTAGAGATTTTATTAAGGATGAGCAGTTCTTC.

The chain combines TRBV3-1 with TRBJ1-1; tentative D call: TRBD1 (6 bases). Deletions cut 6 bases from V and 11 bases from J, with 16 bases between. This CDR3 spans 12 amino acids. Germline-derived CDR1 and CDR2 are LGHDT and YNNKEL (reference sequence). The CDR3 sequence is CASRSGVSAAFF. CDR3 DNA sequence: TGTGCCAGCAGGTCAGGGGTTTCTGCCGCTTTCTTT.

This clonotype has more than one count but fewer than ten. The gene calls are TRBV4-3 and TRBJ1-4, with 9 bases matching TRBD1. Germline CDR1 LGHNA, CDR2 YSLEER. J lost 7 bases, V lost 4 bases, and 7 bases had no gene match. This CDR3 contains 15 residues. DNA for the CDR3: TGCGCCAGCAGCCTACAGGGGGCTGGGAGTGAAAAACTGTTTTTT. Translating gives CASSLQGAGSEKLFF.

The chain links TRBV6-1 to TRBJ1-2; no firm D call. V gave up 7 bases and J gave up 8 bases, with 23 bases separating them. CDR1 is MNHNS and CDR2 is SASEGT in the germline V gene. The CDR3 contains 15 residues. The CDR3 coding sequence is TGTGCCAGCACACCGGCGGCACGGGGTCTTGGGGGCTACACCTTC. Encoded protein: CASTPAARGLGGYTF.

The sample holds a few counts of this clonotype. The chain carries TRBV20-1 and TRBJ2-3; D might be TRBD2 (5 bases). The germline gives CDR1 DFQATT, CDR2 SNEGSKA (reference sequence). The CDR3 runs to 12 residues. With 4 bases removed from V and 6 bases from J, the gap between germline ends came to 11 bases. As DNA, the CDR3 is TGCAGTGCTAACAACCCGGGGGATACGCAGTATTTT. Translated: CSANNPGDTQYF.

Note on this clonotype: This sequence may be a read error, since a much larger clone differs from it by one base. The chain carries TRBV5-1 and TRBJ2-3; 10 bases line up with TRBD1. This CDR3 spans 19 amino acids. Germline CDR1 reads SGHRS; CDR2 reads YFSETQ. V dropped 0 bases and J dropped 5; count of bases not matched to a gene: 15. Written as DNA, the CDR3 is TGCGCCAGCAGCTTGGAAGGGGGGGGTGACAGGGGGCGTCGAGATACGCAGTATTTT. Its translation is CASSLEGGGDRGRRDTQYF. Full variable domain (remainder filled in from reference TRBV5-1 and TRBJ2-3): KAGVTQTPRYLIKTRGQQVTLSCSPISGHRSVSWYQQTPGQGLQFLFEYFSETQRNKGNFPGRFSGRQFSNSRSEMNVSTLELGDSALYLCASSLEGGGDRGRRDTQYFGPGTRLTVL.

V gene TRBV28 combines with J gene TRBJ2-7, with 10 nucleotides matching TRBD2. The ends lost 8 bases at V and 0 bases at J; junction bases unmatched: 16. Germline V gene sequence: CDR1 MDHEN, CDR2 SYDVKM. The CDR3 extends over 18 amino acids. CDR3 amino acids: CASSLRVRTSGSSYEQYF. Here the CDR3 DNA reads TGTGCCAGCTCACTGAGGGTTAGGACTAGCGGAAGCTCCTACGAGCAGTACTTC.

This clonotype turned up a few times. The chain employs TRBV3-1 and TRBJ2-1; 15 nucleotides align to TRBD2. V was clipped by 4 bases and J by 5 bases; unmatched bases: 6. CDR1 and CDR2 from the germline V gene are LGHDT and YNNKEL (reference sequence). This CDR3 contains 17 residues. The CDR3 sequence is CASSRGLAGGGNNEQFF. In DNA form, the CDR3 reads TGTGCCAGCAGCCGTGGACTAGCGGGAGGGGGTAACAATGAGCAGTTCTTC.

J is TRBJ1-2 and V is TRBV12-5, with D unclear. Trimming removed 6 bases from V and 4 bases from J, with 15 bases in between. The CDR3 has 14 amino acids. The germline V gene has CDR1 LGHNT and CDR2 FRNRAP. The CDR3 sequence is CASGTDFGVYGYTF. The CDR3 DNA reads TGTGCTAGTGGGACGGACTTCGGGGTCTATGGCTACACCTTC.

This clonotype was picked up a small number of times. The chain recombines TRBV6-2 or TRBV6-3 with TRBJ2-1, with TRBD2 matching over 11 bases. Germline CDR1 is MNHEY and CDR2 is SVGEGT. With V trimmed by 1 base and J by 6 bases, 11 bases remained unmatched. This CDR3 has 18 residues. In nucleotides, the CDR3 is TGTGCCAGCAGTTACTACCGTATAACTAGCGGGAGTGTCAATGAGCAGTTCTTC. It is translated as CASSYYRITSGSVNEQFF.